This T cell receptor (beta chain) derives from a study of blood T cell repertoires in COVID-19. As for the study in general: From the United States, Italy and Spain came samples of acute and convalescent COVID-19. T cells, B-cell-depleted T cells, or PBMCs supplied cDNA or gDNA.

The count of this clone is one. Germline V CDR1 and CDR2: KGHDR, SFDVKD. The CDR3 totals 16 residues. Trimming cost V 1 base and J 8 bases; bases outside gene matches: 9. Original processing methods: The authors estimated nucleated cell counts from reference gene primer amplification. The method was immunoSEQ multiplex PCR; TCRdb's version includes in-frame clones alone and lacks a portion of them. V and J calls plus clone size are reproduced from that table; the DNA served to infer D and trimming. The sample consists of roughly 67,000 clones, 86% of them appearing once. The origin of this receptor is a middle-aged man with active COVID-19. J is TRBJ2-1 and V is TRBV24-1; TRBD1 matches 8 bases. The material sequenced was peripheral blood. In nucleotides, the CDR3 is TGTGCCACCAGTGATTTTTCCCGGACAGGGATGGATGAGCAGTTCTTC. This gives the protein CATSDFSRTGMDEQFF.